A single sample is the source of the 17 T cell receptor beta chains below, sequenced in a study of cytomegalovirus exposure and HLA in healthy donors. Primers: 60 Vbeta forward and 13 Jbeta reverse. Libraries were prepared by immunoSEQ multiplex PCR; TCRdb keeps only in-frame clonotypes and omits some of them. Of about 70,000 clones in the sample, roughly 90% were seen once. The sample was PBMCs. The origin of the receptors is a woman aged 30 to 39 in good health and CMV-seronegative.

This chain links TRBV6-7 with TRBJ2-7; a weak D match, TRBD1 (6 bases). TRBV6-7 is an ORF for which the function is uncertain. The ends were cut back, 4 bases at V and 0 bases at J, with 16 bases in the middle. This CDR3 spans 16 amino acids. The CDR3 region has the DNA TGTGCCAGCAGTTCTACAGGGTTCCCTTCCTCCTACGAGCAGTACTTC. Amino acid sequence: CASSSTGFPSSYEQYF.

The chain is built from TRBV29-1 and TRBJ2-2; tentative D call: TRBD2 (5 bases). With 5 bases removed from V and 3 bases from J, the gap between germline ends came to 13 bases. The CDR3 consists of 14 residues. From germline, CDR1 is SQVTM and CDR2 ANQGSEA. CDR3 DNA: TGCAGCGTTTCTCGGACGGAGGACACCGGGGAGCTGTTTTTT. Translation: CSVSRTEDTGELFF.

The chain links TRBV7-3 to TRBJ2-7; D may be TRBD2 (7 bases). Germline V gives CDR1 SGHTA, CDR2 FQGTGA. V was shortened by 1 base and J by 0 bases, with 10 bases between the two germline ends. This CDR3 has 15 amino acids. As DNA, the CDR3 is TGTGCCAGCAGCTTAAAGGGGGGGCTCTCCTACGAGCAGTACTTC. It translates to CASSLKGGLSYEQYF.

This rearrangement joins TRBV19 to TRBJ2-5, with 10 bases fitting TRBD1. Matching the DNA end better, TRBJ2-7 makes the J call doubtful. Germline assignment: CDR1 LNHDA and CDR2 SQIVND (reference sequence). CDR3 size: 13 residues. The CDR3 spells CASSRGTGDEQYF. CDR3 coding DNA: TGTGCCAGTAGTAGGGGGACAGGGGACGAGCAGTACTTC.

This clone was seen only once. J is TRBJ2-5 and V is TRBV9; 11 nucleotides agree with TRBD1. J gave up 4 bases and V 4 bases, and 6 bases lay outside the gene matches. Germline CDR1 is SGDLS and CDR2 is YYNGEE. The CDR3 length is 15 residues. CDR3 in amino acids: CASSRGQGDLETQYF. DNA for the CDR3: TGTGCCAGCAGCCGGGGACAGGGGGATTTAGAGACCCAGTACTTC. Filled out from reference TRBV9 and TRBJ2-5, the complete variable domain reads DSGVTQTPKHLITATGQRVTLRCSPRSGDLSVYWYQQSLDQGLQFLIQYYNGEERAKGNILERFSAQQFPDLHSELNLSSLELGDSALYFCASSRGQGDLETQYFGPGTRLLVL.

The rearrangement joins TRBV28 to TRBJ1-3; D might be TRBD1 (6 bases). V was cut by 6 bases and J by 3 bases, with 12 bases left in between. This CDR3 comprises 14 residues. The germline CDR1 and CDR2 sequences are MDHEN and SYDVKM. Here the CDR3 DNA reads TGTGCCAGCAGAAAATGGACAGTTGGAAACACCATATATTTT. It is translated as CASRKWTVGNTIYF.

The chain has TRBV11-2 and TRBJ1-1; D is ambiguous. V lost 3 bases, J lost 7 bases, and 12 bases lay in between. This CDR3 is built from 13 residues. Germline CDR1 and CDR2: SGHAT and FQNNGV. In nucleotides, the CDR3 is TGTGCCAGCAGCTTCGGGAGTGCACTTGAAGCTTTCTTT. It yields the protein CASSFGSALEAFF. Drawing the rest from reference TRBV11-2 and TRBJ1-1, the complete variable domain is EAGVAQSPRYKIIEKRQSVAFWCNPISGHATLYWYQQILGQGPKLLIQFQNNGVVDDSQLPKDRFSAERLKGVDSTLKIQPAKLEDSAVYLCASSFGSALEAFFGQGTRLTVV.

The chain links TRBV19 to TRBJ1-1, with D unclear. Germline loops: CDR1 LNHDA, CDR2 SQIVND (reference sequence). The germline V and J ends were trimmed by 10 bases and 1 base, with 10 bases remaining between them. CDR3 size: 12 residues. The CDR3 DNA reads as TGTGCCACCGCCGCGGGGAACACTGAAGCTTTCTTT. This codes for CATAAGNTEAFF.

V and J are TRBV5-1 and TRBJ2-2; D is undetermined. Germline CDR1 SGHRS, CDR2 YFSETQ. V was clipped by 1 base and J by 1 base, with 8 bases between them. CDR3 length equals 15 residues. This chain's CDR3 is CASSLFGGNTGELFF. The CDR3 DNA follows: TGCGCCAGCAGCTTGTTTGGCGGGAACACCGGGGAGCTGTTTTTT.

The V call is TRBV15, the J call TRBJ2-5; 13 positions agree with TRBD2. Germline V gives CDR1 LNHNV, CDR2 YYDKDF (reference sequence). J lost 5 bases, V lost 4 bases, and 7 bases had no gene match. The CDR3 loop spans 16 amino acids. The CDR3, as DNA: TGTGCCACCAGCACTGGACTAGCGGGAGAAGTGGAGACCCAGTACTTC. Its protein is CATSTGLAGEVETQYF.

The rearrangement uses TRBV5-1 and TRBJ2-5, with TRBD2 identical over 7 bases. V dropped 4 bases and J dropped 2; count of bases not matched to a gene: 2. The CDR3 covers 13 residues. Germline lookup yields CDR1 SGHRS and CDR2 YFSETQ. This CDR3 is CASSQGGQETQYF. CDR3 bases: TGCGCCAGCAGCCAGGGAGGGCAAGAGACCCAGTACTTC.

The DNA for the CDR3 is TGTGCCAGCAGCCGTGGCCAGACCCCTAGGGAGACCCAGTACTTC. Residues: CASSRGQTPRETQYF. This chain connects TRBV7-2 to TRBJ2-5; D unclear. V lost 5 bases and J lost 5, with 18 bases in between. The CDR3 contains 15 residues. The germline V gene has CDR1 SGHTA and CDR2 FQGNSA.

The chain links TRBV15 to TRBJ2-4; D is unclear. The CDR3 length is 12 residues. The V gene's germline CDR1 is LNHNV and CDR2 YYDKDF (reference sequence). The V and J ends lost 3 bases and 7 bases respectively, with 7 bases between them. The chain's CDR3 is CATSRQANIQYF. CDR3 nucleotides: TGTGCCACCAGCAGGCAGGCTAACATTCAGTACTTC.

CDR3 in amino acids: CSVETRRGYGYTF. The CDR3, as DNA: TGCAGCGTCGAGACACGTCGGGGCTATGGCTACACCTTC. The chain combines TRBV29-1 with TRBJ1-2, with D unresolved. Between the trimmed V and J ends, which lost 6 bases and 4 bases, there was a span of 15 bases. This CDR3 spans 13 amino acids. Germline V gene lookup returns CDR1 SQVTM and CDR2 ANQGSEA.

The chain has TRBV29-1 and TRBJ2-2; the D is unclear. CDR1 is SQVTM and CDR2 is ANQGSEA in the germline V gene. The CDR3 is 11 residues long. Trimming pared 5 bases from V and 6 bases from J, leaving 7 bases between. For the CDR3, the DNA is TGCAGCGTTCGCGTCTCCGGGGAGCTGTTTTTT. Amino acid sequence: CSVRVSGELFF.

The CDR3 coding sequence is TGTGCCATCAGTGGGGGGACAGGGGATGGCTACACCTTC. Residues: CAISGGTGDGYTF. The chain uses TRBV10-3 and TRBJ1-2, with 10 bases matching TRBD1. Germline-derived CDR1 and CDR2 are ENHRY and SYGVKD. Unmatched junction bases numbered 2, after V lost 4 bases and J lost 6 bases. The CDR3 loop spans 13 amino acids.

The chain couples TRBV29-1 to TRBJ2-1, with 12 bases that match TRBD2. The CDR3 consists of 13 residues. The V and J ends lost 7 bases and 8 bases, in that order; junction bases with no gene match: 6. Germline V gene data show CDR1 as SQVTM and CDR2 as ANQGSEA. The chain's CDR3 is CSALRLAGDEQFF. The CDR3 nucleotides read TGCAGCGCTCTCCGACTAGCGGGAGATGAGCAGTTCTTC.